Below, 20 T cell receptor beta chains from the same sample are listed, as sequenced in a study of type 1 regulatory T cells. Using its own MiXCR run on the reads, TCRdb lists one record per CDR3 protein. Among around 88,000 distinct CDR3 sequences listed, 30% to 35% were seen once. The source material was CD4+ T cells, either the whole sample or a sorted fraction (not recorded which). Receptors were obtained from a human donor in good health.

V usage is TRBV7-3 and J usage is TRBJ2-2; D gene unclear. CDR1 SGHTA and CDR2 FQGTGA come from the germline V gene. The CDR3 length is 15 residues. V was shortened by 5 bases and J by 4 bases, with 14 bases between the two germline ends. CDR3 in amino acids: CASSPQGGFTGELFF. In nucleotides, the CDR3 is TGTGCCAGCAGCCCCCAAGGCGGATTCACCGGGGAGCTGTTTTTT.

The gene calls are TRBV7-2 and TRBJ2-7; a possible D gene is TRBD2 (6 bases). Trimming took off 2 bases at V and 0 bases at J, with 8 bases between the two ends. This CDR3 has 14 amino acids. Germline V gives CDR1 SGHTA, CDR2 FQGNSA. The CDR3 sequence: CASSLMGGSYEQYF. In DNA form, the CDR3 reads TGTGCCAGCAGCTTAATGGGAGGCTCCTACGAGCAGTACTTC.

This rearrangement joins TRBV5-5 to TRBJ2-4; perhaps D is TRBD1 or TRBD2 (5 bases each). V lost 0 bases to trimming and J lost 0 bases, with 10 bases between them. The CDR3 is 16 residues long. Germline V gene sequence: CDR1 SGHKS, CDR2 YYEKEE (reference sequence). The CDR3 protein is CASSLEGTVAKNIQYF. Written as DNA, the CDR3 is TGTGCCAGCAGCTTGGAGGGGACCGTAGCCAAAAACATTCAGTACTTC. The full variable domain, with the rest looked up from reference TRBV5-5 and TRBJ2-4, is DAGVTQSPTHLIKTRGQQVTLRCSPISGHKSVSWYQQVLGQGPQFIFQYYEKEERGRGNFPDRFSARQFPNYSSELNVNALLLGDSALYLCASSLEGTVAKNIQYFGAGTRLSVL.

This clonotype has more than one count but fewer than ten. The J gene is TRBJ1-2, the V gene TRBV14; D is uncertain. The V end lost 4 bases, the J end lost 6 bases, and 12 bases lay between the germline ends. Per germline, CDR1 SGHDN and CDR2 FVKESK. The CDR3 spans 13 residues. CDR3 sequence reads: CASSRAQENGYTF. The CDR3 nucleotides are TGTGCCAGCAGCCGGGCCCAGGAGAATGGCTACACCTTC.

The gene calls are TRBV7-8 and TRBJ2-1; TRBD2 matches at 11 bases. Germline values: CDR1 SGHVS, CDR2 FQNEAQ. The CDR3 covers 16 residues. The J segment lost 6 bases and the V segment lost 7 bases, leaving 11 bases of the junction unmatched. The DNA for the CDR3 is TGTGCCAGCACCTTGATAGCGGGAGGGCTCGGCAATGAGCAGTTCTTC. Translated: CASTLIAGGLGNEQFF.

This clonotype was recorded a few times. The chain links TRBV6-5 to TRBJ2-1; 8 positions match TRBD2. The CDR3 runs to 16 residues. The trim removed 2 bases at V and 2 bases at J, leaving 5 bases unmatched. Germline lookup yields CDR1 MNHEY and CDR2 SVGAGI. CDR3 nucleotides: TGTGCCAGCAGTTACGGCGGGAGGACAACCTACAATGAGCAGTTCTTC. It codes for CASSYGGRTTYNEQFF.

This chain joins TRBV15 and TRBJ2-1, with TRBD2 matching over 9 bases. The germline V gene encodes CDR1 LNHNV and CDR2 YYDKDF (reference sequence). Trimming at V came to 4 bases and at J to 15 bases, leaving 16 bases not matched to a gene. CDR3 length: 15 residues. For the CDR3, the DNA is TGTGCCACCAGCACCATAGCGGGAGATGTCGGAGTGCGGTTCTTC. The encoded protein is CATSTIAGDVGVRFF.

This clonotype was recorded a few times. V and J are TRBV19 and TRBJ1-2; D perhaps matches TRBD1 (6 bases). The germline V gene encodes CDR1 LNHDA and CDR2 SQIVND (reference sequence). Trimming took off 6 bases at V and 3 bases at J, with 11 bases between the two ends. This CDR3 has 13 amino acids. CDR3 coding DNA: TGTGCCAGTAGAATACAGGGAGACTATGGCTACACCTTC. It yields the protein CASRIQGDYGYTF.

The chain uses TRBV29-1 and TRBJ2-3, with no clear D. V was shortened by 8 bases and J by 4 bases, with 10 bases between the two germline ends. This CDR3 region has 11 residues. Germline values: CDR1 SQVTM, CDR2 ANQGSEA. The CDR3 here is CSSSGPDTQYF. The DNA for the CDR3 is TGCAGCTCATCTGGGCCAGATACGCAGTATTTT.

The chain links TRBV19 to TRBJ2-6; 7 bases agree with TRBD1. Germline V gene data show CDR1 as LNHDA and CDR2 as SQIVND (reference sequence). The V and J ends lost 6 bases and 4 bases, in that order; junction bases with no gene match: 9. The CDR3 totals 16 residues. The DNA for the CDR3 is TGTGCCAGTAGGACAGGGTTTTTGTCCGGGGCCAACGTCCTGACTTTC. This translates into CASRTGFLSGANVLTF.

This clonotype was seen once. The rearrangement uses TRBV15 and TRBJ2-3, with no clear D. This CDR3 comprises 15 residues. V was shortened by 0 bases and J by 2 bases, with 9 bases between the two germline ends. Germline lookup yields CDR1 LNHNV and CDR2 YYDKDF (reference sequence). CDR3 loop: CATSRDGSPTDTQYF. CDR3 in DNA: TGTGCCACCAGCAGAGACGGCTCCCCCACAGATACGCAGTATTTT.

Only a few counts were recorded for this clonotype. CDR3 residues: CASSLNPRDGYTF. CDR3 nucleotides: TGTGCCAGCAGCTTAAACCCCAGGGATGGCTACACCTTC. V is TRBV7-2 and J is TRBJ1-2; tentatively, D is TRBD1 (5 bases). The CDR3 consists of 13 residues. The ends were cut back, 2 bases at V and 6 bases at J, with 10 bases in the middle. The germline CDR1 and CDR2 sequences are SGHTA and FQGNSA.

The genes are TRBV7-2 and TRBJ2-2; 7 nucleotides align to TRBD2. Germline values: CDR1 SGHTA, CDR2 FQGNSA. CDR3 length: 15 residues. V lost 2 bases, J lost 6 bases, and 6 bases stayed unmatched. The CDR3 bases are TGTGCCAGCAGCTTATATGGCGGGAGCCCCGGGGAGCTGTTTTTT. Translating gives CASSLYGGSPGELFF.

The CDR3 nucleotides are TGTGCCAGCAGTAAACGGGACAACCTCGGCTACACCTTC. Translation gives CASSKRDNLGYTF. The J gene is TRBJ1-2, the V gene TRBV6-6; a possible D gene is TRBD1 (6 bases). CDR1 and CDR2 (germline): MNHNY, SVGAGI (reference sequence). The CDR3 is made up of 13 amino acids. V lost 5 bases and J lost 8, with 15 bases in between.

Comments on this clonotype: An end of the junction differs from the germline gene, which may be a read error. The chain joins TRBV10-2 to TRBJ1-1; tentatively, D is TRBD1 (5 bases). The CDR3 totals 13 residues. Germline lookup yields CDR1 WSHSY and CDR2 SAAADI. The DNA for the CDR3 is TGCGCCAGCAGTGCCGGGGCTAACACTAAAGCTTTCTTT. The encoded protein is CASSAGANTKAFF.

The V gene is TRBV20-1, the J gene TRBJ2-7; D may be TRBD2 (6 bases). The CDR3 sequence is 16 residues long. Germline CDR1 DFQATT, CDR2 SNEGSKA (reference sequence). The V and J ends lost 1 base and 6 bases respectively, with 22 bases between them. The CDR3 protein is CSARGGGTRVISEQYF. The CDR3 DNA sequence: TGCAGTGCTAGAGGGGGAGGAACAAGAGTTATCTCCGAGCAGTACTTC.

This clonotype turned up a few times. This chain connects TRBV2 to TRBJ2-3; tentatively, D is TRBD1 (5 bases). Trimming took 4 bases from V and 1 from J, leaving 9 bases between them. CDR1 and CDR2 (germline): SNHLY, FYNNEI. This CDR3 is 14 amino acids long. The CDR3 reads CASSAVGGTDTQYF. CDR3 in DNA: TGTGCCAGCAGTGCGGTAGGGGGCACAGATACGCAGTATTTT.

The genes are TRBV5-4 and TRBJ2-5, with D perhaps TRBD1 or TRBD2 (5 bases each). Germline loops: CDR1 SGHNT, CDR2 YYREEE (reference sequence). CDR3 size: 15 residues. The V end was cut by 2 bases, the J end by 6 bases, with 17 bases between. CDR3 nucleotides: TGTGCCAGCAGCTTCGAGGGGATCGGCGGCAAGACCCAGTACTTC. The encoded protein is CASSFEGIGGKTQYF.

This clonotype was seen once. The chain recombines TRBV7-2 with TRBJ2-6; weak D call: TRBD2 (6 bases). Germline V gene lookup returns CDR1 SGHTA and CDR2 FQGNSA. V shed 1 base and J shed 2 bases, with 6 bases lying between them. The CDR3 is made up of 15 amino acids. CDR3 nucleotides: TGTGCCAGCAGCTTAGGGGGGGCTGGGGCCAACGTCCTGACTTTC. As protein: CASSLGGAGANVLTF.

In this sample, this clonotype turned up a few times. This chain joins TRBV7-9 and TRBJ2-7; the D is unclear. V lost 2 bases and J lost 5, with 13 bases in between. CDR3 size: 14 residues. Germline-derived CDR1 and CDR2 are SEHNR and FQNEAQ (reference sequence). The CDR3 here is CASSLPTLVNEQYF. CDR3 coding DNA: TGTGCCAGCAGCTTACCGACATTAGTTAACGAGCAGTACTTC.